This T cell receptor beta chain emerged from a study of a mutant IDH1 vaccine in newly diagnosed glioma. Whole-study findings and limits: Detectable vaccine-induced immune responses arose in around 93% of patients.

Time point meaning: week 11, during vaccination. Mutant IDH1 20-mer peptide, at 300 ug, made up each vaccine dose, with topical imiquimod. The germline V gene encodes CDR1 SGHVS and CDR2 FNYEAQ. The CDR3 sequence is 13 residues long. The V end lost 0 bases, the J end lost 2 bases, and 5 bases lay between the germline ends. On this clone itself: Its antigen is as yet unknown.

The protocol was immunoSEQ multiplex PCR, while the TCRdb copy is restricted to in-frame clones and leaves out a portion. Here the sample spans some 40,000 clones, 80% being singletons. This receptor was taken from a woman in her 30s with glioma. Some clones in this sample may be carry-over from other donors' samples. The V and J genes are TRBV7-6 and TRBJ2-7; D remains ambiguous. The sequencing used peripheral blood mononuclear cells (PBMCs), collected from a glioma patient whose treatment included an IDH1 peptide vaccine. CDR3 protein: CASSLAITYEQYF. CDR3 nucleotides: TGTGCCAGCAGCTTAGCGATTACCTACGAGCAGTACTTC.